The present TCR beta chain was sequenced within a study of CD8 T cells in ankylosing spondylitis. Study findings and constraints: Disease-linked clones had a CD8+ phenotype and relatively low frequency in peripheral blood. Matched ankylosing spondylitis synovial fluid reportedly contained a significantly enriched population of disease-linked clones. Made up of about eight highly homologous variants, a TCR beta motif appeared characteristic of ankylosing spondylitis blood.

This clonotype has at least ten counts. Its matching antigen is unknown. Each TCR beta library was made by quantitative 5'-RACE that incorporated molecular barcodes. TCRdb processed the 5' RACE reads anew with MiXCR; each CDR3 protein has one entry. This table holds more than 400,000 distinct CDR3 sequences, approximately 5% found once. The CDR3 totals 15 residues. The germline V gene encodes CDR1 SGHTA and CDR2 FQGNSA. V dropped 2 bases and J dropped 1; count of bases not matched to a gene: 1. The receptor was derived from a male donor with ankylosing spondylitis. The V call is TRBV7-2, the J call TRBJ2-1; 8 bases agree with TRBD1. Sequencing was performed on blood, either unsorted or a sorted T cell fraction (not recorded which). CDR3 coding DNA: TGTGCCAGCAGCTTATGGACAGGGTCCTACAATGAGCAGTTCTTC. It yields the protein CASSLWTGSYNEQFF.